One T cell receptor beta chain is described in this entry. What it binds is not known. A clone one base away is much larger, so this may be a read error. Germline assignment: CDR1 KGHSH and CDR2 LQKENI. Trimming removed 1 base from V and 5 bases from J, with 11 bases in between. The CDR3 has 14 residues. The time point is: newly diagnosed GD, antithyroid drugs for less than 3 months. After RNA was extracted from PBMCs, the TCR library was made from it. Patients met American Thyroid Association criteria for Graves' disease. The data originate from a study of regulatory T cells in long-lasting Graves disease. At the level of the study: Recently diagnosed Graves' patients had received antithyroid drugs for under 3 months.

The study's findings and limits: Persistent Graves' disease cases displayed lower TCR diversity than newly diagnosed ones. Preferential use of TRBV28, TRBJ1-2 and TRBJ2-5 was seen in persistent disease.

Building of the TCR beta libraries involved iRepertoire HTBI primers and Arm-PCR of CDR3 regions. TCRdb called the multiplex PCR reads again in MiXCR, with one record for every CDR3 protein. Here the sample spans 510,000 or so distinct CDR3 sequences, around 13% being singletons. These data also formed part of another study, on T cells in Graves' hyperthyroidism and ophthalmopathy.

The sequence was collected from a woman aged 25 to 39 with Graves disease. The gene calls are TRBV18 and TRBJ1-1; no reliable D call. This specimen was peripheral blood mononuclear cells (PBMCs), taken at new diagnosis, from a patient treated with antithyroid drugs. In DNA, the CDR3 is TGTGCCAGCTCACCACGGTCGACGGGTACTGAAGCTTTCTTT. Translation: CASSPRSTGTEAFF.